The clone carrying this T cell receptor (beta chain) was counted between two and nine times. Only in-frame clones appear in the TCRdb table, and some are missing; sequencing was by immunoSEQ multiplex PCR. The sample holds about 400,000 clones; more than 85% are singletons and the top ten take 2.5% to 3.5%. The data are from a study of blood T cell repertoires in COVID-19. Germline CDR1 reads SGHRS; CDR2 reads YFSETQ. J lost 0 bases, V lost 0 bases, and 5 bases had no gene match. This CDR3 has 16 amino acids. The chain has TRBV5-1 and TRBJ1-2, with 7 nucleotides matching TRBD1. The origin of this receptor is a woman aged 30 to 39 who had recovered from COVID-19. Sequenced sample: PBMCs or T cells enriched from blood (not recorded which). CDR3 sequence (DNA): TGCGCCAGCAGCTTGGTTCAGGGGGTAACTAACTATGGCTACACCTTC. Residues: CASSLVQGVTNYGYTF.